This TCR beta chain appears in the sequencing data of a study of T cells in women clearing cervical HPV infection. V gave up 8 bases and J gave up 2 bases, with 10 bases separating them. The CDR3 length is 13 residues. Germline V gene sequence: CDR1 LNHDA, CDR2 SQIVND (reference sequence). Points on this clone: The CDR3 end is not reached by the read, which stops 3 residues before it; the germline J gene fills it in.

Clones were read by immunoSEQ multiplex PCR, and TCRdb kept only the in-frame ones, dropping some. The sample holds about 40,000 clones. The specimen sequenced was blood buffy coat. The TCR was taken from a woman between 18 and 70 years old with a cervical HPV16 infection that either progressed to CIN3+ or cleared (not recorded which). V gene TRBV19 combines with J gene TRBJ1-5; D is possibly TRBD1 (6 bases). Partial CDR3 DNA: TGTGCCAGTGCGCCAGGGGGCAATCAGCCC. Translated, it gives CASAPGGNQP. In full, the CDR3 reads CASAPGGNQPQHF.